These T cell receptor beta chains were read from a single sample in a study of blood T cell repertoires in COVID-19. Sequencing used immunoSEQ multiplex PCR; TCRdb keeps in-frame clones, though not all of them. Among some 220,000 clones listed, 80% to 90% were seen once. Source material: PBMCs or T cells enriched from blood (not recorded which). These TCRs come from a woman aged 18-29 years in a cohort exposed to, infected with or recovered from COVID-19 (not recorded which). Both conserved end residues are part of each CDR3. Fields, in order: J gene, clone size, V gene, D gene, CDR3 protein, CDR3 DNA. D genes are given only for firm matches. The listing skips clone size in some rows; elsewhere it reads once, few, many or a size class.

J: TRBJ2-3
size: NA
V: TRBV6-6
D: TRBD2
CDR3: CASTQRGQGTDTQYF
DNA: TGTGCCAGCACCCAGCGGGGGCAAGGCACAGATACGCAGTATTTT

J: TRBJ1-1
size: NA
V: TRBV28
D: TRBD1
CDR3: CASSMQTGAEAFF
DNA: TGTGCCAGCAGTATGCAGACAGGGGCTGAAGCTTTCTTT

J: TRBJ1-1
size: NA
V: TRBV4-1
D: TRBD1
CDR3: CASSQAGQGGTEAFF
DNA: TGCGCCAGCAGCCAGGCCGGACAGGGCGGGACTGAAGCTTTCTTT

J: TRBJ2-7
size: NA
V: TRBV10-3
D: TRBD1
CDR3: CAIRGQGIYEQYF
DNA: TGTGCCATCCGGGGACAGGGGATTTACGAGCAGTACTTC

J: TRBJ1-6
size: NA
V: TRBV3-1/TRBV3-2
D: NA
CDR3: CASSQGAADNSPLHF
DNA: TGTGCCAGCAGCCAGGGGGCGGCTGATAATTCACCCCTCCACTTT

J: TRBJ1-2
size: NA
V: TRBV29-1
D: TRBD1
CDR3: CSVPDRDRSTYGYTF
DNA: TGCAGCGTTCCAGACCGGGACAGATCGACCTATGGCTACACCTTC

J: TRBJ1-6
size: NA
V: TRBV5-1
D: TRBD1
CDR3: CASSRRDRDNSPLHF
DNA: TGCGCCAGCAGCCGCCGGGACAGGGATAATTCACCCCTCCACTTT

J: TRBJ2-7
size: NA
V: TRBV7-2
D: NA
CDR3: CASSLDLVTRSSYEQYF
DNA: TGTGCCAGCAGCTTAGATTTAGTAACGAGGAGCTCCTACGAGCAGTACTTC

J: TRBJ1-2
size: NA
V: TRBV29-1
D: NA
CDR3: CSVEGGGSRYGYTF
DNA: TGCAGCGTTGAAGGGGGGGGCAGTCGCTATGGCTACACCTTC

J: TRBJ1-2
size: NA
V: TRBV9
D: NA
CDR3: CASSEGVGGYTF
DNA: TGTGCCAGCAGCGAGGGGGTAGGTGGCTACACCTTC

J: TRBJ1-2
size: NA
V: TRBV24-1
D: NA
CDR3: CATSVGQSYGYTF
DNA: TGTGCCACCAGTGTAGGACAGTCCTATGGCTACACCTTC

J: TRBJ1-3
size: NA
V: TRBV7-2
D: NA
CDR3: CASSLGGSGNTIYF
DNA: TGTGCCAGCAGCCTGGGGGGGTCCGGAAACACCATATATTTT

J: TRBJ1-2
size: NA
V: TRBV4-2
D: NA
CDR3: CASSQDREEDGYTF
DNA: TGTGCCAGCAGCCAAGATCGGGAGGAGGATGGCTACACCTTC

J: TRBJ1-5
size: NA
V: TRBV6-5
D: TRBD1
CDR3: CASRGTGVNQPQHF
DNA: TGTGCCAGCCGAGGGACAGGAGTCAATCAGCCCCAGCATTTT

J: TRBJ1-1
size: NA
V: TRBV19
D: TRBD1
CDR3: CASSSPGQGHTEAFF
DNA: TGTGCCAGTAGTTCCCCGGGACAGGGCCACACTGAAGCTTTCTTT

J: TRBJ2-2
size: NA
V: TRBV28
D: NA
CDR3: CASSDAQGPGELFF
DNA: TGTGCCAGCAGCGATGCTCAGGGGCCCGGGGAGCTGTTTTTT

J: TRBJ2-2
size: NA
V: TRBV3-1/TRBV3-2
D: NA
CDR3: CASSQDPGVSGELFF
DNA: TGTGCCAGCAGCCAAGATCCAGGGGTCTCCGGGGAGCTGTTTTTT

J: TRBJ1-5
size: NA
V: TRBV7-8
D: NA
CDR3: CASSSEGGQPQHF
DNA: TGTGCCAGCAGCTCAGAGGGTGGGCAGCCCCAGCATTTT

J: TRBJ1-3
size: NA
V: TRBV5-4
D: NA
CDR3: CASSPGAAGNTIYF
DNA: TGTGCCAGCAGCCCAGGGGCCGCTGGAAACACCATATATTTT

J: TRBJ1-2
size: NA
V: TRBV9
D: NA
CDR3: CASSVLEDGYTF
DNA: TGTGCCAGCAGCGTACTGGAGGACGGCTACACCTTC

J: TRBJ1-3
size: NA
V: TRBV18
D: NA
CDR3: CASSPRGASGNTIYF
DNA: TGTGCCAGCTCACCGCGGGGGGCCAGTGGAAACACCATATATTTT

J: TRBJ2-7
size: NA
V: TRBV11-2
D: NA
CDR3: CASSSMLGATAYEQYF
DNA: TGTGCCAGCAGCTCTATGCTTGGGGCGACAGCCTACGAGCAGTACTTC

J: TRBJ2-3
size: NA
V: TRBV11-3
D: TRBD2
CDR3: CASSPGASSGRADTQYF
DNA: TGTGCCAGCAGCCCCGGAGCCTCTAGCGGGAGGGCAGATACGCAGTATTTT

J: TRBJ2-7
size: NA
V: TRBV11-2
D: NA
CDR3: CASSKGPGEQYF
DNA: TGTGCCAGCAGCAAGGGGCCGGGCGAGCAGTACTTC

J: TRBJ1-1
size: many
V: TRBV21-1
D: NA
CDR3: CASSVQVGNTEAFF
DNA: TGTGCCAGCAGCGTACAGGTGGGGAACACTGAAGCTTTCTTT

J: TRBJ2-1
size: NA
V: TRBV7-3
D: TRBD2
CDR3: CASSINSGRNNEQFF
DNA: TGTGCCAGCAGCATCAATAGCGGGAGAAACAATGAGCAGTTCTTC

J: TRBJ2-1
size: NA
V: TRBV4-1
D: NA
CDR3: CASSRPGQNNEQFF
DNA: TGCGCCAGCAGTCGACCGGGACAAAACAATGAGCAGTTCTTC

J: TRBJ2-6
size: once
V: TRBV2
D: NA
CDR3: CASRVDGANVLTF
DNA: TGTGCCAGCCGGGTGGATGGGGCCAACGTCCTGACTTTC

J: TRBJ2-1
size: NA
V: TRBV7-8
D: TRBD2
CDR3: CASSHLRGAYNEQFF
DNA: TGTGCCAGCAGCCACCTCCGGGGGGCCTACAATGAGCAGTTCTTC

J: TRBJ1-1
size: once
V: TRBV5-1
D: NA
CDR3: CASSMEGGGNTEAFF
DNA: TGCGCCAGCAGCATGGAGGGAGGGGGGAACACTGAAGCTTTCTTT